This T cell receptor beta chain was recorded in a study of cytomegalovirus exposure and HLA in healthy donors (dated 2017 in TCRdb). The study in broad terms: An earlier analysis of 550 to 700 of the donors reported 250 to 350 Gb of sequence data and roughly 110 million unique TCR beta sequences from about 179 million T cells. Rather than using new phenotypic data, the later analysis identified candidate immune exposures from TCR beta sequences and from how often those sequences occurred across donors. Because of strong linkage in the cohort, 5 or 6 DR-DQ haplotypes were treated as single units for association and clustering. Donor age, sex, ethnicity and CMV serostatus were collected together with the repertoire data. To predict cytomegalovirus infection status, the study brought together high-throughput TCR immunosequencing, statistical association of individual TCRs with disease status, and machine learning. A separate validation cohort of 100 to 150 different subjects was used in addition to the roughly 720-subject first cohort. In an earlier analysis of 500 to 650 of the donors, high-throughput TCR beta sequencing was used to judge whether each TCR beta V gene segment behaved as functional or pseudogenic. Using immunosequencing, the study profiled T cell repertoires from 666 subjects and related those repertoires to cytomegalovirus serostatus. A later analysis re-analyzed previously published TCR beta repertoires from hundreds of donors and added high-resolution HLA genotyping to study TCR occurrence patterns. HLA typing covered class I and class II loci at four-digit resolution. A later genetic analysis took genome-wide SNP genotypes for about 55% of the roughly 670 donors and used that subset as a discovery cohort. Among some 400 genotyped donors of the cohort, an average of around 250,000 unique TCR beta nucleotide sequences was sequenced per donor, of which about 20% were non-productive. The genetic ancestry cluster associated with self-reported Caucasian donors included over 80% of the roughly 360 genotyped donors. The study aimed to test whether signatures of past pathogen exposure could be identified by cataloging public T cell receptors. The number of donors typed differed by locus, with roughly 620-630 for A, B, C, DRB1 and DQB1, about 500 for DQA1, over 600 for DPA1, and around 460 for DPB1. Every discovery cohort repertoire had been produced on one sequencing platform. An early release that covered about 600 HLA-typed donors contained approximately 300 gigabases of sequencing data and tens of millions of unique TCR sequences. Study-wide findings and limitations: A later analysis reported that several top co-occurrence clusters appeared linked to parvovirus B19, influenza, CMV and Epstein-Barr virus. In both the original and validation cohorts, the classifier was reported to diagnose cytomegalovirus status with high specificity and sensitivity. Across donors, most TCR sequences were observed very rarely, whereas some public TCRs were present in many individuals. In a later analysis, about 17,000 TCR beta sequences were associated with specific HLA alleles at a false discovery rate of 0.05. Linkage disequilibrium might explain the correlated functional status among segregating V segments, but an unknown experimental factor could not be ruled out. The study gave a list of some 150 TCR beta chains associated with cytomegalovirus. A few of the identified cytomegalovirus-associated TCR beta chains were confirmed in vitro to be specific for cytomegalovirus antigens. It was suggested by the authors that the approach could potentially be generalized to other disease states and immunological phenotypes. Because some donors lacked HLA typing at each locus, the association tests relied only on the typed subset. A cluster of highly shared sequence variants was judged likely to be a technical artifact of the sequencing pipeline. A later analysis found that TCR association rates varied across HLA loci, with DRB1 alleles showing the most associated TCRs and HLA-C alleles the fewest. For the cohort, immune exposure information was limited to CMV serostatus. A further reported finding was that TCR beta sequences accurately predicted the HLA-A and HLA-B alleles for most subjects in the first cohort. According to a later genetic analysis, donors in an Asian-associated ancestry cluster had fewer N-insertions in productive TCRs than the roughly 700-donor mean. Strong co-occurrence of HLA alleles, especially DR and DQ, made assigning TCR associations to individual alleles difficult. Sequencing depth was assumed to be roughly uniform across donors in the presence/absence analyses, though that assumption may not hold. Compared with equally common non-associated chains, HLA-associated TCR beta chains in a later analysis were more clonally expanded and had lower generation probabilities. Most CMV-associated TCR beta chains appeared to be HLA-restricted in a later analysis, and the HLA associations seemed to be driven largely by CMV exposure. A later genetic analysis associated a missense DCLRE1C variant with V-gene and J-gene trimming of TCR beta chains, and an independent cohort replicated the association. An earlier analysis of around 500 of the donors showed that most TCR beta V segments appeared in productive rearrangements either about 87% or about 30% of the time, which broadly matched IMGT annotations. Because counts were too low, some 17 rarely observed V segments, including chromosome 9 orphons, were left out of the earlier analysis of several hundred of the donors. Only TCR beta chains were sequenced in this cohort, and the absence of alpha or paired-chain data limited detectable features.

The protocol used for the library was the immunoSEQ multiplex PCR assay. A mixture of 60 forward primers for TCR Vbeta segments and 13 reverse primers for TCR Jbeta segments was used in the multiplex PCR. The CDR3 region of rearranged TCR beta genes was amplified from genomic DNA by a multiplex PCR assay. The amplified TCR beta libraries were sequenced on the Illumina HiSeq System as 87-base-pair reads. Regarding the original processing steps: Across the 670 or so repertoires, a later analysis counted 78 million or so unique TCR beta chains, around 10 million of which were shared by at least two donors. Raw reads were error-corrected and collapsed into unique sequences by a nearest-neighbor algorithm in which closely related sequences were merged to remove PCR and sequencing errors. To assign V, D and J gene segments, CDR3 sequences were aligned to IMGT reference sequences. Each retained sequence needed at least a six-nucleotide match to both a V gene segment and a J gene segment. A rearrangement counted as productive if the CDR3 had no stop codons and remained in frame with V and J, and every other rearrangement counted as non-productive. CDR3 was defined by IMGT convention, running from the second conserved V-encoded cysteine to the conserved J-encoded phenylalanine. Sequences without an unambiguous match to a single V gene segment were excluded from the earlier analysis of several hundred of the donors. An earlier analysis of under 750 of the donors called V segments functional above 56.7% productive rearrangements and segregating when the between-donor standard deviation exceeded 5%. A statistical classification framework was developed to diagnose cytomegalovirus status using the catalog of TCR beta chain sequences. V and J gene assignment, in a later analysis, came from comparing TCR nucleotide sequences with IMGT/GENE-DB human TR gene sequences. In a later analysis, CDR3 sequences and most-parsimonious VDJ recombination scenarios were assigned using the TCRdist pipeline. In a later analysis, each TCR beta chain was defined by its CDR3 amino acid sequence together with its V-gene family, and reads lacking a unique V-gene family were excluded. A later analysis removed several hundred highly shared, low-generation-probability nucleotide sequences to deal with suspected cross-contamination and a sequencing artifact. A later analysis calculated a clonal expansion index for each public chain from normalized within-repertoire ranks of inferred template counts. Generation probabilities in a later analysis came from a VDJ recombination model fitted to out-of-frame rearrangements, and those results were checked against IGoR. In a later analysis, hypergeometric tests were used to score TCR-TCR, TCR-HLA and TCR-CMV co-occurrence, with a repertoire-size bias correction applied to TCR pairs. A later analysis estimated false discovery rates by permuting HLA or CMV assignments 20 times. In a later analysis, co-occurring TCRs were grouped using DBSCAN, and TCRdist sequence similarity was added for clustering within HLA-allele-positive subsets. Repertoires with fewer than 30,000 or more than 120,000 public chains, plus five repertoires with anomalous nucleotide sharing, were excluded from co-occurrence clustering. Entries here come from immuneACCESS through TCRdb and include only in-frame sequences with V and J called. Some clones fail to appear in such tables; in the studies checked, an unresolved V gene covers under half of the shortfall, and the cause of the remainder is unknown. V, J and clone size are those of that table, while D and trimming were read from the DNA. This sample lists some 110,000 clones; 75% were detected once. Roughly 2.5% of the sample lies in the top ten.

This clone was seen just once. This receptor's antigen is unknown. No quality values exist for individual bases; no much larger clone is one base distant. The cohort was made up of roughly 670 healthy bone marrow donors. At the time of sampling, every cohort member was nominally healthy, though immune exposures that went unrecorded were likely present. The donor was CMV seronegative and was included in the group of around 320 seronegative cohort members. A peripheral blood sample was provided by each donor, and peripheral blood mononuclear cells were used for TCR beta sequencing. The Qiagen DNeasy Blood Extraction Kit was used to extract genomic DNA from the blood cell samples. The sequence came from a man aged 35 to 55 in good health and CMV-seronegative. The sample was PBMCs.

The CDR3 is CASSQDSGRPNTGELFF. The nucleotide sequence is TGTGCCAGCAGTCAGGACAGTGGGCGTCCGAACACCGGGGAGCTGTTTTTT. Recombination joined TRBV7-2 with TRBJ2-2; TRBD1 could be the D gene, as 6 bases match. The CDR3 runs 17 amino acids, cysteine and phenylalanine included. CDR3 DNA is the only sequence kept; it has 51 bases, read in frame from the first base. The V and J ends are trimmed by 6 bases and 0 bases, leaving 17 bases between them. Looking up the germline V gene yields CDR1 SGHTA and CDR2 FQGNSA.